Following are 13 T cell receptor beta chains from one sample sequenced in a study of T cell responses to AZD1222 COVID-19 vaccine. Assay used: immunoSEQ multiplex PCR; TCRdb lists only in-frame clones, some missing. This table holds 150,000 to 200,000 clones, just over 90% found once. The source was peripheral blood, collected 28 days after the second AZD1222 dose. The receptors were gathered from an adult who received the AZD1222 COVID-19 vaccine.

This rearrangement joins TRBV4-1 to TRBJ2-5; TRBD2 matches at 8 bases. The germline gives CDR1 MGHRA, CDR2 YSYEKL. V dropped 1 base and J dropped 1; count of bases not matched to a gene: 8. This CDR3 contains 17 residues. CDR3 sequence: CASSQVPPGGGQETQYF. The DNA for the CDR3 is TGCGCCAGCAGCCAAGTTCCGCCGGGGGGGGGCCAAGAGACCCAGTACTTC.

This rearrangement joins TRBV3-1 (or the pseudogene TRBV3-2) to TRBJ2-2, with D uncertain. Germline V CDR1 and CDR2: LGHDT, YNNKEL (reference sequence). The CDR3 has 14 amino acids. Trimming pared 4 bases from V and 13 bases from J, leaving 19 bases between. In nucleotides, the CDR3 is TGTGCCAGCAGCCCCTGGGCCGAATCAGGAGTGCTGTTTTTT. Translated: CASSPWAESGVLFF.

This clone was observed a handful of times. CDR3 amino acids: CASSIDSQQSYEQYF. CDR3 DNA sequence: TGTGCCAGTAGTATAGATAGCCAGCAGTCCTACGAGCAGTACTTC. The J gene is TRBJ2-7, the V gene TRBV19; D gene ambiguous. Trimming removed 0 bases from V and 1 base from J, with 10 bases in between. CDR1 and CDR2 (germline): LNHDA, SQIVND (reference sequence). The CDR3 totals 15 residues.

This rearrangement joins TRBV18 to TRBJ1-2; D possibly corresponds to TRBD1 (5 bases). The ends were cut back, 2 bases at V and 4 bases at J, with 8 bases in the middle. CDR3 length: 13 residues. From germline, CDR1 is KGHSH and CDR2 LQKENI. DNA for the CDR3: TGTGCCAGCTCACCAAGGCAGGGCTATGGCTACACCTTC. Protein: CASSPRQGYGYTF. Filled out from reference TRBV18 and TRBJ1-2, the complete variable domain reads NAGVMQNPRHLVRRRGQEARLRCSPMKGHSHVYWYRQLPEEGLKFMVYLQKENIIDESGMPKERFSAEFPKEGPSILRIQQVVRGDSAAYFCASSPRQGYGYTFGSGTRLTVV.

This clone was counted many times. The chain carries TRBV2 and TRBJ1-1; D is uncertain. The germline V and J ends were trimmed by 4 bases and 7 bases, with 16 bases remaining between them. This CDR3 comprises 14 residues. CDR1 and CDR2 (germline): SNHLY, FYNNEI. CDR3 in amino acids: CASSAGPASGEAFF. As DNA, the CDR3 is TGTGCCAGCAGTGCCGGTCCCGCCTCGGGTGAAGCTTTCTTT.

The genes are TRBV7-6 and TRBJ1-2; no definite D call. Deletions cut 5 bases from V and 6 bases from J, with 16 bases between. The germline CDR1 and CDR2 sequences are SGHVS and FNYEAQ. The CDR3 length is 14 residues. CDR3 bases: TGTGCCAGCAGCCGACTTTCCAAAAGCGATGGCTACACCTTC. Translated: CASSRLSKSDGYTF.

There are a few counts of this clone. The chain has TRBV7-9 and TRBJ1-1, with TRBD1 identical over 7 bases. The CDR3 totals 13 residues. J lost 3 bases, V lost 4 bases, and 2 bases had no gene match. CDR1 and CDR2 from the germline V gene are SEHNR and FQNEAQ (reference sequence). CDR3: CASSWTGYTEAFF. The CDR3 region has the DNA TGTGCCAGCAGCTGGACAGGATACACTGAAGCTTTCTTT.

This sequence joins TRBV5-1 and TRBJ2-3, with D possibly matching TRBD1 (6 bases). The germline CDR1 and CDR2 sequences are SGHRS and YFSETQ. The CDR3 contains 16 residues. The ends were cut back, 1 base at V and 4 bases at J, with 16 bases in the middle. In nucleotides, the CDR3 is TGCGCCAGCAGCTTGTTGGGCAGGGGTTTCGCAGATACGCAGTATTTT. Protein sequence: CASSLLGRGFADTQYF.

The chain links TRBV19 to TRBJ1-5; a weak D match, TRBD1 (6 bases). CDR1 LNHDA and CDR2 SQIVND come from the germline V gene (reference sequence). Between the trimmed V and J ends, which lost 6 bases and 2 bases, there was a span of 17 bases. The CDR3 has 16 residues. In DNA form, the CDR3 reads TGTGCCAGTAGAACCCGACAGGAAGTGGGCAATCAGCCCCAGCATTTT. Encoded protein: CASRTRQEVGNQPQHF.

This rearrangement joins TRBV9 to TRBJ2-3, with TRBD2 identical over 10 bases. The germline V gene encodes CDR1 SGDLS and CDR2 YYNGEE. V shed 0 bases, J shed 4 bases, and the junction held 2 bases outside the gene matches. The CDR3 is 15 amino acids. CDR3 coding DNA: TGTGCCAGCAGCGTAGAAGCGGGGGGGCCAGATACGCAGTATTTT. Amino acids: CASSVEAGGPDTQYF.

The rearrangement links TRBV5-1 to TRBJ2-1, with 13 bases lining up with TRBD2. Germline V lookup: CDR1 SGHRS, CDR2 YFSETQ. Trimming removed 6 bases from V and 8 bases from J; junction bases left unmatched: 8. This CDR3 region has 15 residues. The chain's CDR3 is CASTPTSGGQDEQFF. DNA for the CDR3: TGCGCCAGCACCCCGACTAGCGGGGGGCAGGATGAGCAGTTCTTC.

The chain links TRBV7-2 to TRBJ1-3; unclear D gene. Germline CDR1 SGHTA, CDR2 FQGNSA. The CDR3 totals 15 residues. Trimming took 5 bases from V and 2 from J, leaving 13 bases between them. The CDR3 DNA reads TGTGCCAGCAGCCCCCCAGGCATTACTGGAAACACCATATATTTT. The encoded protein is CASSPPGITGNTIYF. Looking up the rest from reference TRBV7-2 and TRBJ1-3 gives the full variable domain: GAGVSQSPSNKVTEKGKDVELRCDPISGHTALYWYRQSLGQGLEFLIYFQGNSAPDKSGLPSDRFSAERTGGSVSTLTIQRTQQEDSAVYLCASSPPGITGNTIYFGEGSWLTVV.

The chain recombines TRBV30 with TRBJ1-1; 9 bases align to TRBD1. The V and J ends lost 3 bases and 5 bases, in that order; junction bases with no gene match: 4. CDR1 and CDR2 from the germline V gene are GTSNPN and SVGIG (reference sequence). The CDR3 loop spans 13 amino acids. The CDR3 reads CAWRGQGRTEAFF. The DNA for the CDR3 is TGTGCCTGGAGGGGACAGGGTCGGACTGAAGCTTTCTTT.